Below, 5 T cell receptor beta chains from the same sample are listed, as sequenced in a study of T-cell memory formation after mild COVID-19. One entry per CDR3 protein, called by TCRdb with MiXCR from the 5' RACE reads. Counted here are some 290,000 distinct CDR3 sequences, 15% to 20% occurring once; the ten biggest clones make up roughly 22%. The sample was PBMCs or a T cell subset sorted from them (not recorded which). These receptors were obtained from a man in his late teens or twenties who had mild COVID-19 (a few samples of this study predate the infection). Cell type and time point are not known.

This clonotype was picked up many times. The V gene is TRBV7-8, the J gene TRBJ2-3, with 12 bases lining up with TRBD2. The V gene end was trimmed by 5 bases and the J gene end by 7 bases; junction bases not matched to a gene: 19. Looked up from germline, CDR1 is SGHVS and CDR2 is FQNEAQ. This CDR3 has 19 residues. This CDR3 reads CASSQGQDQRGLAGNTQYF. The CDR3 bases are TGTGCCAGCAGCCAAGGACAGGACCAAAGGGGACTAGCGGGCAATACGCAGTATTTT.

The chain couples TRBV28 to TRBJ2-1; TRBD2 might be the D (5 bases). Trimming stripped 4 bases from V and 7 bases from J, with 14 bases between. The CDR3 sequence is 14 residues long. Germline V CDR1 and CDR2: MDHEN, SYDVKM. CDR3 coding DNA: TGTGCCAGCAGTTCGAGGGCCGAAGGGAATGAGCAGTTCTTC. Protein: CASSSRAEGNEQFF.

The chain carries TRBV20-1 and TRBJ2-1; TRBD1 aligns across 7 bases. Unmatched junction bases numbered 9, after V lost 3 bases and J lost 10 bases. CDR1 and CDR2 (germline): DFQATT, SNEGSKA (reference sequence). CDR3 length: 13 residues. This CDR3 reads CSARAMTGSEQFF. Here the CDR3 DNA reads TGCAGTGCTAGGGCTATGACAGGGTCGGAGCAGTTCTTC.

The CDR3 nucleotides read TGTGCCAGCATACTCACCAGCGGGGGACCGAACACCGGGGAGCTGTTTTTT. Translation gives CASILTSGGPNTGELFF. The chain uses TRBV7-9 and TRBJ2-2; 8 bases are a match to TRBD2. CDR1 is SEHNR and CDR2 is FQNEAQ in the germline V gene (reference sequence). The junction had 10 bases not matched to a gene; V was cut back by 7 bases and J by 0 bases. This CDR3 is 17 amino acids long.

As DNA, the CDR3 is TGTGCCAGCAGCCCGGGGGGAAGGACCCAGTACTTC. Residues: CASSPGGRTQYF. The chain is built from TRBV3-1 and TRBJ2-5; 7 bases are a match to TRBD2. V lost 4 bases to trimming and J lost 7 bases; unmatched junction nucleotides: 3. The germline gives CDR1 LGHDT, CDR2 YNNKEL (reference sequence). The CDR3 covers 12 residues.